Listed below are T cell receptor beta chains from one sample, sequenced in a study of shared clonotypes between healthy human individuals. Produced via immunoSEQ multiplex PCR; TCRdb's table is partial and in-frame only. The table includes some 450,000 clones, approximately 71% detected once. The sequenced material came from PBMCs. All receptors derive from a woman aged 40 to 50 in good health. Some clones in this sample may be carry-over from other donors' samples. Each CDR3 is given with its conserved first and last residue.

TRBJ1-5 | TRBV27 | 15 | CASSLETGSGQPQHF
TRBJ1-5 | TRBV7-2 | 16 | CASSPHGGGNNQPQHF
TRBJ1-1 | TRBV7-6 | 14 | CASSFRQGSTEAFF
TRBJ2-5 | TRBV18 | 14 | CASSPETLRETQYF
TRBJ2-7 | TRBV5-1 | 13 | CASSLGGGYEQYF
TRBJ2-3 | TRBV5-6 | 15 | CASSLLAGGTDTQYF
TRBJ2-1 | TRBV7-9 | 14 | CASTQAGAYNEQFF
TRBJ2-5 | TRBV15 | 14 | CATSRGGDDETQYF
TRBJ1-2 | TRBV30 | 10 | CAWNDYGYTF
TRBJ1-2 | TRBV5-1 | 14 | CASSLGQANYGYTF
TRBJ1-1 | TRBV29-1 | 14 | CSVAPAGEIVEAFF
TRBJ2-1 | TRBV6-1 | 15 | CASSEVTTSYNEQFF
TRBJ2-2 | TRBV10-3 | 17 | CAISESKPGSNTGELFF
TRBJ2-2 | TRBV30 | 15 | CAWSAFQVYTGELFF
TRBJ2-1 | TRBV5-1 | 15 | CASTPGGQDYNEQFF
TRBJ2-3 | TRBV29-1 | 11 | CSAGTHEEQYF
TRBJ1-1 | TRBV28 | 15 | CASGVPGHRGTEAFF
TRBJ2-3 | TRBV7-8 | 16 | CASSPIRGSGADTQYF
TRBJ2-5 | TRBV7-3 | 15 | CASSNLGTEQETQYF
TRBJ2-7 | TRBV4-2 | 15 | CASSQDEGSSYKQYF
TRBJ2-5 | TRBV14 | 13 | CASSHGCRGTQYF
TRBJ1-5 | TRBV30 | 15 | CAWHVAPYSNQPQHF
TRBJ1-2 | TRBV19 | 16 | CASSIAWGQGGYGYTF
TRBJ2-6 | TRBV6-1 | 16 | CASSEDGGTGANVLTF
TRBJ2-7 | TRBV7-9 | 11 | CASSSAYEQYF
TRBJ2-7 | TRBV7-9 | 16 | CASSLAPRTGLYEQYF
TRBJ1-6 | TRBV30 | 12 | CAWSIVNSPLHF
TRBJ1-5 | TRBV5-4 | 14 | CASSLAGANQPQHF
TRBJ2-5 | TRBV7-9 | 15 | CASSGLTLVQETQYF
TRBJ2-7 | TRBV4-3 | 15 | CASSQDSGQNYEQYF
TRBJ2-7 | TRBV14 | 15 | CASSQGASGAYEQYF
TRBJ2-7 | TRBV7-2 | 16 | CASSSLPAGGPDEQYF
TRBJ1-1 | TRBV5-1 | 14 | CASSLGSSNTEAFF
TRBJ2-1 | TRBV4-1 | 12 | CASSQGGNEQFF
TRBJ2-7 | TRBV28 | 16 | CASRGTGTGLLYEQYF
TRBJ2-7 | TRBV6-5 | 13 | CASTRLAGGEQYF
TRBJ2-5 | TRBV4-1 | 18 | CASSQDRTSTASQETQYF
TRBJ1-1 | TRBV7-4 | 12 | CASSFLNTEAFF
TRBJ2-3 | TRBV6-4 | 15 | CASSDGSGSTDTQYF
TRBJ2-7 | TRBV27 | 14 | CASSFFDRPYEQYF
TRBJ1-1 | TRBV7-9 | 15 | CASSLARGENTEAFF
TRBJ2-5 | TRBV18 | 13 | CASSASGQETQYF
TRBJ1-4 | TRBV6-4 | 14 | CASSDRGQGKGLFF
TRBJ1-5 | TRBV4-1 | 17 | CASSPSRLGVSNQPQHF
TRBJ2-3 | TRBV10-3 | 14 | CAISDTGRTDTQYF
TRBJ2-3 | TRBV5-4 | 15 | CASSLEREAGDTQYF
TRBJ2-7 | TRBV7-6 | 13 | CASSQGGSYEQYF
TRBJ2-6 | TRBV5-1 | 16 | CASSLRQATGANVLTF
TRBJ2-1 | TRBV15 | 16 | CATSREGSGRGNEQFF
TRBJ1-4 | TRBV6-6 | 16 | CASSDPNRPANEKLFF
TRBJ1-1 | TRBV28 | 16 | CASSLWGTGMNTEAFF
TRBJ2-1 | TRBV27 | 15 | CASSFRRSSYNEQFF
TRBJ2-1 | TRBV7-9 | 16 | CASTPRGLADGDEQFF
TRBJ2-7 | TRBV7-7 | 20 | CASSQGPSGVAGDLTYEQYF